Given below is one TCR beta chain in context. Its antigen is undetermined. The data were taken from a study of monozygotic twins with cystic fibrosis. As for the study in general: Library input was about 3.3 micrograms of fragmented DNA, with approximately 15 PCR cycles. Whole-study findings and limits: Clonality was generally low (median roughly 0.009), higher in the most severe patients. Nucleotide-identical clonotype sharing was significantly higher within monozygotic CF twin pairs than between unrelated CF individuals.

Assay: immunoSEQ multiplex PCR; the TCRdb copy retains only in-frame clones and omits some. This sample has tens of thousands of clones, with less than 95% found just once. This CDR3 is 15 amino acids long. The V segment lost 1 base and the J segment 4 bases; nucleotides outside the gene matches: 4. The germline V gene encodes CDR1 MDHEN and CDR2 SYDVKM. The material sequenced was blood. This TCR was recovered from a girl aged 2-9 years with cystic fibrosis. The chain uses TRBV28 and TRBJ2-7; the match to TRBD2 covers 10 bases. The CDR3 DNA sequence: TGTGCCAGCAGTTTATTTAGCGGGGGGTTTTACGAGCAGTACTTC. Amino acid sequence: CASSLFSGGFYEQYF.